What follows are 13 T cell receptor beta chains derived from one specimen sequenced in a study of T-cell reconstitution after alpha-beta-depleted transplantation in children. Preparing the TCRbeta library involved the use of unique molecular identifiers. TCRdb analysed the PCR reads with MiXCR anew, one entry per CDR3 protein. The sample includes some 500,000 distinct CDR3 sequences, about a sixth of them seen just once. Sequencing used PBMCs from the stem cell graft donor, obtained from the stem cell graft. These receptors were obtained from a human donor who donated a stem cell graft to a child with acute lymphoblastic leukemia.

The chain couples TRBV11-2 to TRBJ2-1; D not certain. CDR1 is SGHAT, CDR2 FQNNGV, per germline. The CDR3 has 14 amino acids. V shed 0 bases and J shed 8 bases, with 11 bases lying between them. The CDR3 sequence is CASSLDFRTDEQFF. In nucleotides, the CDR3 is TGTGCCAGCAGCTTAGATTTTCGTACCGATGAGCAGTTCTTC.

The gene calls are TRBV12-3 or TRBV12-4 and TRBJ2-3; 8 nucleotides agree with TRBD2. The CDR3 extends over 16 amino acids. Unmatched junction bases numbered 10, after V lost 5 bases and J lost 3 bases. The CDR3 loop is CASSVLSGGGTDTQYF. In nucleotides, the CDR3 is TGTGCCAGCAGTGTCCTCTCCGGGGGGGGGACAGATACGCAGTATTTT.

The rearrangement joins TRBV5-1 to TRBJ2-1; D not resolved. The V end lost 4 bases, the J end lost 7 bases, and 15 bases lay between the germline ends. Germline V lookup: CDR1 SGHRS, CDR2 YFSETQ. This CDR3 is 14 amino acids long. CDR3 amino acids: CASSPDPVGNEQFF. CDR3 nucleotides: TGCGCCAGCAGCCCGGACCCAGTAGGTAATGAGCAGTTCTTC.

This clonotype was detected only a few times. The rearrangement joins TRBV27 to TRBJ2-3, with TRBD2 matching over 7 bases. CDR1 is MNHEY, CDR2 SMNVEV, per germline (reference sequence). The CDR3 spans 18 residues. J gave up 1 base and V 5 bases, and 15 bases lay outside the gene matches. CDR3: CASSPLPPLADRTDTQYF. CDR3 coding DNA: TGTGCCAGCAGTCCACTACCGCCTCTAGCGGATCGCACAGATACGCAGTATTTT.

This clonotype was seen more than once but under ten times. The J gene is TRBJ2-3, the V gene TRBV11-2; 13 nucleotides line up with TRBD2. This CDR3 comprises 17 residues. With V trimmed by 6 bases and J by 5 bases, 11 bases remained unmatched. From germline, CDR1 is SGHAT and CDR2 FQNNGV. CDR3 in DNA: TGTGCCAGCAGTTCTCGCCCCGGACTAGCGGGAGAAGATACGCAGTATTTT. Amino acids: CASSSRPGLAGEDTQYF.

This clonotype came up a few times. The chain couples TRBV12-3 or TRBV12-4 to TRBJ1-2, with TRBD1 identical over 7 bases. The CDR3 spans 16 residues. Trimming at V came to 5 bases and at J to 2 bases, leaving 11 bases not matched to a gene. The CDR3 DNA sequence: TGTGCCAGCAGTGACAGGGTCGGAGGATGGAACTATGGCTACACCTTC. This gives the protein CASSDRVGGWNYGYTF.

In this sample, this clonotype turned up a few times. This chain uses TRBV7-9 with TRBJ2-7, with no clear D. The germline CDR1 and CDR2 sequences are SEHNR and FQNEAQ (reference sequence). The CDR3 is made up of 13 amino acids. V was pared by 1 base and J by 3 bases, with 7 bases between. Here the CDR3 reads CASSLDLYYEQYF. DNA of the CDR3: TGTGCCAGCAGCTTAGATCTGTACTACGAGCAGTACTTC.

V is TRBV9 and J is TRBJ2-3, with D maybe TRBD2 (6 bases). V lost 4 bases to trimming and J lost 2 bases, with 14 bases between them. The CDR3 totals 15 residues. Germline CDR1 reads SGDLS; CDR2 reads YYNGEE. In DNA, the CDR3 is TGTGCCAGCAGCCCCCCGGAGGGTTCCACAGATACGCAGTATTTT. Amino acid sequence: CASSPPEGSTDTQYF.

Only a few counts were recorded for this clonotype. CDR3 protein: CSAARDRVEAFF. The CDR3 DNA follows: TGCAGTGCCGCCAGGGACAGAGTAGAAGCTTTCTTT. The chain links TRBV20-1 to TRBJ1-1; 7 bases are shared with TRBD1. The CDR3 contains 12 residues. V was pared by 6 bases and J by 8 bases, with 9 bases of the junction left unmatched. CDR1 is DFQATT, CDR2 SNEGSKA, per germline (reference sequence).

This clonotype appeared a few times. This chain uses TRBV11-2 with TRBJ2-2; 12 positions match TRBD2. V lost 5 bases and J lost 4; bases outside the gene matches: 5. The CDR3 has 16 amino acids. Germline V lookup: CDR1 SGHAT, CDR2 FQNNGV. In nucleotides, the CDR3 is TGTGCCAGCAGCGCGGGACTAGCGGGCCCCACCGGGGAGCTGTTTTTT. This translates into CASSAGLAGPTGELFF.

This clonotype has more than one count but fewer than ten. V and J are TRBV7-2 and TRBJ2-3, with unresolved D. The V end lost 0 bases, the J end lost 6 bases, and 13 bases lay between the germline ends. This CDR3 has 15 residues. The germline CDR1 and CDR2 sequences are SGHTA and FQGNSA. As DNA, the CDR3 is TGTGCCAGCAGCTTAGCGCGAATGACTGGCGATACGCAGTATTTT. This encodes CASSLARMTGDTQYF.

The chain's CDR3 is CASSIRVEQFF. Here the CDR3 DNA reads TGTGCCAGTAGTATAAGGGTAGAGCAGTTCTTC. V gene TRBV19 combines with J gene TRBJ2-1; D unclear. V shed 2 bases and J shed 10 bases, with 6 bases lying between them. Germline values: CDR1 LNHDA, CDR2 SQIVND (reference sequence). The CDR3 has 11 amino acids.

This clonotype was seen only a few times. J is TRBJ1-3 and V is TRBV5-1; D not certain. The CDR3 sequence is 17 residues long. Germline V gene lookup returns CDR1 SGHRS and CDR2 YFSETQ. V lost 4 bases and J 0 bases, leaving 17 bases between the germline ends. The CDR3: CASSPELAWASGNTIYF. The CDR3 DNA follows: TGCGCCAGCAGCCCCGAGTTGGCGTGGGCCTCTGGAAACACCATATATTTT. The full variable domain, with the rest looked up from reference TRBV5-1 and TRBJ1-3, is KAGVTQTPRYLIKTRGQQVTLSCSPISGHRSVSWYQQTPGQGLQFLFEYFSETQRNKGNFPGRFSGRQFSNSRSEMNVSTLELGDSALYLCASSPELAWASGNTIYFGEGSWLTVV.